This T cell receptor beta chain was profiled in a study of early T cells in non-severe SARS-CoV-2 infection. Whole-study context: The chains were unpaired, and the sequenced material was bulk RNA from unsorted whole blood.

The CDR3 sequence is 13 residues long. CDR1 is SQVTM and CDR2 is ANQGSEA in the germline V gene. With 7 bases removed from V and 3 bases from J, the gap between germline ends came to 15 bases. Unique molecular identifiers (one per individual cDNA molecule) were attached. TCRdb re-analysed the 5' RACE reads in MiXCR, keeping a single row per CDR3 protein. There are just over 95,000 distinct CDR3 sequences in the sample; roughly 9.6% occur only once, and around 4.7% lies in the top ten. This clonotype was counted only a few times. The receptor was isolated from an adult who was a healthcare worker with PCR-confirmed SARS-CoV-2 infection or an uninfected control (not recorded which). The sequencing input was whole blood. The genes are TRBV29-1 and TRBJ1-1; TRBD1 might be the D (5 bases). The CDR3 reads CSAEAGTYTEAFF. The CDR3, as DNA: TGCAGCGCCGAAGCAGGGACCTACACTGAAGCTTTCTTT.